This T cell receptor (beta chain) was documented in a study of blood T cell repertoires in COVID-19. Study information: Samples came from the United States, Italy and Spain, spanning acute and convalescent COVID-19.

Germline loops: CDR1 SGHRS, CDR2 YFSETQ. This CDR3 has 14 residues. V lost 3 bases, J lost 5 bases, and 4 bases stayed unmatched. Authors' data handling: Amplification of reference gene primers was used by the study to estimate nucleated cell counts. TCRdb keeps only in-frame clones here, not all; method: immunoSEQ multiplex PCR. The V and J calls and clone size were taken over from that table, and D and trimming were inferred from the DNA. The sample yields around 280,000 clones, around 90% seen once. The clonotype comes from a man in his 70s with acute or convalescent COVID-19. The rearrangement links TRBV5-1 to TRBJ2-5; TRBD2 matches at 10 bases. The sample was peripheral blood. CDR3: CASSSGLADETQYF. CDR3 sequence (DNA): TGCGCCAGCAGCTCCGGACTAGCGGACGAGACCCAGTACTTC.